This T cell receptor (beta chain) derives from a study of OX40 agonist ivuxolimab in advanced cancers. This CDR3 region has 13 residues. V shed 2 bases and J 6 bases; nucleotides not matched to a gene: 2. Germline V CDR1 and CDR2: GTSNPN, SVGIG (reference sequence). The method was immunoSEQ multiplex PCR; TCRdb's version includes in-frame clones alone and lacks a portion of them. The sample carries about 25,000 clones, around 77% recorded once. The chain carries TRBV30 and TRBJ2-2; 8 bases map to TRBD1. The specimen was CD4+ or CD8+ T cells sorted from blood, collected in a trial of the OX40 agonist ivuxolimab. This sequence was found in an adult with an advanced solid tumor such as melanoma, head and neck, liver or kidney cancer. The CDR3 loop reads CAWSQGAAGELFF. Written as DNA, the CDR3 is TGTGCCTGGAGTCAGGGGGCTGCCGGGGAGCTGTTTTTT.